This T cell receptor beta chain was obtained from a study of T cell responses to AZD1222 COVID-19 vaccine. From germline, CDR1 is SGHNT and CDR2 YYREEE (reference sequence). This CDR3 region has 15 residues. V lost 3 bases to trimming and J lost 0 bases; unmatched junction nucleotides: 5. Second-dose schedules of about 4 or about 12 weeks were combined. With respect to this clone: The target antigen is unknown.

Study outcomes and limitations: Only a handful of individuals given AZD1222 were seropositive at baseline.

Generated by immunoSEQ multiplex PCR, the TCRdb table keeps only in-frame clones and is missing some. The sample has 150,000 or so clones, 90% to 95% seen once; the top ten hold 1.3%. The TCR sequence derives from an adult who received the AZD1222 COVID-19 vaccine. The sequences come from peripheral blood, collected 28 days after the second AZD1222 dose. The chain carries TRBV5-4 and TRBJ1-2; 7 positions match TRBD1. The CDR3: CASSSLQGTNYGYTF. CDR3 in DNA: TGTGCCAGCAGCTCACTACAGGGGACTAACTATGGCTACACCTTC.